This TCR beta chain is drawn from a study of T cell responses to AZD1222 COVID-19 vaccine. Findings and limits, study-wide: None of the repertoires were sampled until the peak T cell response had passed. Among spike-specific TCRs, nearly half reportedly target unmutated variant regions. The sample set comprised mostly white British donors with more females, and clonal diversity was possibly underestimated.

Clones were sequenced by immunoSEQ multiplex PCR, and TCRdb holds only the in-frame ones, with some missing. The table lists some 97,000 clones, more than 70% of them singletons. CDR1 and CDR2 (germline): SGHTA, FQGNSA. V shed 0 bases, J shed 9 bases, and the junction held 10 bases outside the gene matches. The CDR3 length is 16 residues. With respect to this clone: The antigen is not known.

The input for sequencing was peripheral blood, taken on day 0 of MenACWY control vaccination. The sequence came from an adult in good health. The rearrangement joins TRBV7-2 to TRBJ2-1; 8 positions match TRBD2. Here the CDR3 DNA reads TGTGCCAGCAGCTTAGCCGGACTAGCCAATAAGGGTGAGCAGTTCTTC. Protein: CASSLAGLANKGEQFF.